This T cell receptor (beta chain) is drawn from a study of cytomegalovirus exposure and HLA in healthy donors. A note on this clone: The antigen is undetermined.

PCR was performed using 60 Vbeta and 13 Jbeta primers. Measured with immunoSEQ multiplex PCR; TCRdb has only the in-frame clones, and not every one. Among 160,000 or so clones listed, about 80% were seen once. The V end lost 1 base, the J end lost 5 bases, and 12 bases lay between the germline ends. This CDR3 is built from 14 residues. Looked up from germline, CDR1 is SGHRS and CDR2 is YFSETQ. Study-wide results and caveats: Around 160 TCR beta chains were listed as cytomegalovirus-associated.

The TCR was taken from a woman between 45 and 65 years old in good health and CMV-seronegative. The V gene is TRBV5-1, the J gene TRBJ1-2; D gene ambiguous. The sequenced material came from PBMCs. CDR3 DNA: TGCGCCAGCAGCTTGATAACAAGTCAGTATGGCTACACCTTC. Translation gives CASSLITSQYGYTF.